One and the same sample provided the 8 T cell receptor beta chains below, sequenced in a study of T-cell memory formation after mild COVID-19. MiXCR, run by TCRdb on the 5' RACE reads, gives a single entry per CDR3 protein. Of about 400,000 distinct CDR3 sequences listed, approximately 25% are singletons. The specimen sequenced was PBMCs or a T cell subset sorted from them (not recorded which). Source of these receptors: an adult woman who had mild COVID-19 (a few samples of this study predate the infection). Cell type and time point are not known.

This clonotype was detected a few times. The chain employs TRBV7-3 and TRBJ2-3; TRBD1 matches 9 bases. Germline V gene data show CDR1 as SGHTA and CDR2 as FQGTGA. This CDR3 has 12 amino acids. The ends lost 3 bases at V and 11 bases at J; junction bases unmatched: 3. The CDR3 DNA is TGTGCCAGCAGCTTCCCGGGACAGGGGCAGTATTTT. Residues: CASSFPGQGQYF. Full variable domain (missing parts from reference TRBV7-3 and TRBJ2-3): GAGVSQTPSNKVTEKGKYVELRCDPISGHTALYWYRQSLGQGPEFLIYFQGTGAADDSGLPNDRFFAVRPEGSVSTLKIQRTERGDSAVYLCASSFPGQGQYFGPGTRLTVL.

This chain joins TRBV5-5 and TRBJ2-1; TRBD1 is a possible D gene (6 bases). V lost 6 bases, J lost 8 bases, and 15 bases lay in between. The CDR3 sequence is 13 residues long. Looked up from germline, CDR1 is SGHKS and CDR2 is YYEKEE (reference sequence). This CDR3 reads CASNQGAGDEQFF. The CDR3 DNA follows: TGTGCCAGCAACCAGGGAGCAGGGGATGAGCAGTTCTTC.

The V and J genes are TRBV3-1 and TRBJ2-4; 9 bases fit TRBD1. The V and J ends lost 3 bases and 8 bases, in that order; junction bases with no gene match: 5. The V gene's germline CDR1 is LGHDT and CDR2 YNNKEL (reference sequence). The CDR3 extends over 14 amino acids. CDR3 DNA: TGTGCCAGCAGCCAGAGGGACAGGGAGGACATTCAGTACTTC. It yields the protein CASSQRDREDIQYF.

This clonotype was detected a few times. The V gene is TRBV29-1, the J gene TRBJ2-3; D is uncertain. Trimming pared 1 base from V and 1 base from J, leaving 9 bases between. Germline CDR1 is SQVTM and CDR2 is ANQGSEA. This CDR3 contains 14 residues. CDR3 in amino acids: CSVEVGVGTDTQYF. CDR3 sequence (DNA): TGCAGCGTTGAAGTAGGAGTGGGCACAGATACGCAGTATTTT.

This clonotype showed up just a few times. The chain employs TRBV6-6 and TRBJ2-1, with D maybe TRBD1 (7 bases). This CDR3 has 14 residues. In germline, CDR1 is MNHNY, CDR2 SVGAGI (reference sequence). Between the trimmed V and J ends, which lost 8 bases and 8 bases, there was a span of 19 bases. CDR3 protein: CASGPWQGGHEQFF. The CDR3 DNA reads TGTGCCAGCGGGCCGTGGCAGGGGGGCCATGAGCAGTTCTTC.

The CDR3 here is CASSLARRLAGGEQYF. CDR3 in DNA: TGTGCCAGCAGCTTAGCGCGGAGACTAGCGGGAGGCGAGCAGTACTTC. This sequence joins TRBV7-2 and TRBJ2-7, with TRBD2 matching over 13 bases. CDR1 and CDR2 (germline): SGHTA, FQGNSA. The J segment lost 6 bases and the V segment lost 0 bases, leaving 5 bases of the junction unmatched. This CDR3 is built from 16 residues.

This clonotype was found many times. This rearrangement joins TRBV5-1 to TRBJ2-2; D assignment may be TRBD1 or TRBD2 (6 bases each). Germline CDR1 is SGHRS and CDR2 is YFSETQ. The CDR3 totals 14 residues. Trimming left V 7 bases short and J 4 bases short, with 14 bases between. CDR3 protein: CASEGGSGTGELFF. CDR3 nucleotide sequence: TGCGCCAGCGAGGGGGGCTCGGGCACCGGGGAGCTGTTTTTT.

In this sample, this clonotype turned up many times. V gene TRBV12-3 or TRBV12-4 combines with J gene TRBJ2-7, with 10 bases aligning to TRBD1. The CDR3 is 13 residues long. V was clipped by 5 bases and J by 7 bases; unmatched bases: 5. CDR3 nucleotide sequence: TGTGCCAGCAGTATGACAGGGGGCGGTGAGCAGTACTTC. It yields the protein CASSMTGGGEQYF.